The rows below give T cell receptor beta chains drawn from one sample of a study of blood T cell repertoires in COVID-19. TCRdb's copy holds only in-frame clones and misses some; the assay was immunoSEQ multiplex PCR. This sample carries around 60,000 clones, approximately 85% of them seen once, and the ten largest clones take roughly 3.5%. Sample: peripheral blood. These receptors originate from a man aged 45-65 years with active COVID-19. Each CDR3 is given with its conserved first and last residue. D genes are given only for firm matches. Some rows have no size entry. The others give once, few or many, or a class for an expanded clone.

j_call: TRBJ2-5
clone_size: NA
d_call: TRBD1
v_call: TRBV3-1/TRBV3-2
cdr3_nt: TGTGCCAGCAGCCAACGGGGACAGATCCAAGAGACCCAGTACTTC
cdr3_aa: CASSQRGQIQETQYF

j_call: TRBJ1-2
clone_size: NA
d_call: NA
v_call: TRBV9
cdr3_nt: TGTGCCAGCAGCGTAGCGCAGGGGACCTATGGCTACACCTTC
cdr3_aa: CASSVAQGTYGYTF

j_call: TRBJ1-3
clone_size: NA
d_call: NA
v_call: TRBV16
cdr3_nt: TGTGCCAGCAGCCAATTGAGGACAAACTCTGGAAACACCATATATTTT
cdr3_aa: CASSQLRTNSGNTIYF

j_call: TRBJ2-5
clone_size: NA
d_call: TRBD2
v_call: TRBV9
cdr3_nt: TGTGCCAGCAGCGTAGGAACTAGCGGGGGGTTACAAGAGACCCAGTACTTC
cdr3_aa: CASSVGTSGGLQETQYF

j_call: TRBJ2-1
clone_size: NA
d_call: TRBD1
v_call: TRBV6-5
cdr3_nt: TGTGCCAGCAGTCGGGCAGGGGGCTCGGGCAATGAGCAGTTCTTC
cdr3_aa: CASSRAGGSGNEQFF

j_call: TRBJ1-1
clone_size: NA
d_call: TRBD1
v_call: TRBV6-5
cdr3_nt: TGTGCCAGCAGGGGACAGGGTTGGACTGAAGCTTTCTTT
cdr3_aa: CASRGQGWTEAFF

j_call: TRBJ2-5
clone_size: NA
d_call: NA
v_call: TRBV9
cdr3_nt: TGTGCCAGCAGCGTAGCAGTCAGCCAAGAGACCCAGTACTTC
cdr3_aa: CASSVAVSQETQYF

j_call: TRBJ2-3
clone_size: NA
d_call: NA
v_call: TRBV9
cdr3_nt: TGTGCCAGCAAAGCTAGCAACACAGATACGCAGTATTTT
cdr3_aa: CASKASNTDTQYF

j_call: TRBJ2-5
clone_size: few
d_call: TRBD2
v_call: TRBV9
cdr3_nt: TGTGCCAGCAGCTACGGACTAGCGGGCCAAGAGACCCAGTACTTC
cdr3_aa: CASSYGLAGQETQYF

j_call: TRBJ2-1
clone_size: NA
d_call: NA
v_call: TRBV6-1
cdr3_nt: TGTGCCAGCAGTGAAGAAGTCTACGTCTACAATGAGCAGTTCTTC
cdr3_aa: CASSEEVYVYNEQFF

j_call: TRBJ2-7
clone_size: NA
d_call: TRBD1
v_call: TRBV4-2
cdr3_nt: TGTGCCAGCAGCTTACAAACAGGGGGTATATCCTACGAGCAGTACTTC
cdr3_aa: CASSLQTGGISYEQYF

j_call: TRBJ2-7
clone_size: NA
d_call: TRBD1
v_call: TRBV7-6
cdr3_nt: TGTGCCAGCAGCTTAGAAATTGGGACAGGGTCCTACGAGCAGTACTTC
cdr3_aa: CASSLEIGTGSYEQYF

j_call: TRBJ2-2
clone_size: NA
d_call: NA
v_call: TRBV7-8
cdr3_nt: TGTGCCAGCAACCCCCTGGACAGATTTACCGGGGAGCTGTTTTTT
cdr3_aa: CASNPLDRFTGELFF

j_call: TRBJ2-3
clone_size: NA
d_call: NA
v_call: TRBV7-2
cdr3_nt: TGTGCCAGCAGCTTAGGGGGGCAACCTAGGGGGCAGTATTTT
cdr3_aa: CASSLGGQPRGQYF

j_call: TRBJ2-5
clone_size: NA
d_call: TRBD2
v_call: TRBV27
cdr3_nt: TGTGCCAGCAGTTATAGCGGGGACCAAGAGACCCAGTACTTC
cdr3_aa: CASSYSGDQETQYF

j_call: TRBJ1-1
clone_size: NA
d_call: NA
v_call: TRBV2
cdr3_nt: TGTGCCAGCAGTGAAGCCCCCATGCGGGGGGGGACTGAAGCTTTCTTT
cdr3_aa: CASSEAPMRGGTEAFF

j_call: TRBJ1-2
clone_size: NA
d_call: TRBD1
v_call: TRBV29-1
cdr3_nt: TGCAGCGTTGGGAGACAGGGGGCGAGGTATGGCTACACCTTC
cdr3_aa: CSVGRQGARYGYTF

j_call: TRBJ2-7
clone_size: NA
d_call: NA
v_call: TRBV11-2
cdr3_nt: TGTGCCAGCAGCTTCCGACTGTCCGTTATACAGTACTTC
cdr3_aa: CASSFRLSVIQYF

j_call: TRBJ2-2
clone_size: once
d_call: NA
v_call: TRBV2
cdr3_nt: TGTGCCAGCAGTCGGACAGACTCGAACACCGGGGAGCTGTTTTTT
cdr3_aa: CASSRTDSNTGELFF

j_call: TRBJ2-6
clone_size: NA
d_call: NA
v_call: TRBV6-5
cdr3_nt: TGTGCCAGCAGAAAGGGGTATGGGGCCAACGTCCTGACTTTC
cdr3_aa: CASRKGYGANVLTF

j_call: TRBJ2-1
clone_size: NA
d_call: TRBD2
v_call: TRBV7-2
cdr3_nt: TGTGCCAGCAGCTTAACTACTAGCGGGGTTTATAGGAGTGAGCAGTTCTTC
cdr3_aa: CASSLTTSGVYRSEQFF

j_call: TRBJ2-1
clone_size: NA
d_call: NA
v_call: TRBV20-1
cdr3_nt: TGCAGTGGTTTCCTCCTCAATGAGCAGTTCTTC
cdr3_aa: CSGFLLNEQFF

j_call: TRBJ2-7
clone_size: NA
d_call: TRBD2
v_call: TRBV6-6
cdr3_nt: TGTGCCAGCTCCATTAGCGGGGACACGGCCGGGAAGTACTTC
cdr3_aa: CASSISGDTAGKYF

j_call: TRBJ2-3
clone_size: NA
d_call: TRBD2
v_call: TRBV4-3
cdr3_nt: TGCGCCAGCAGCCTCGGTACCGGGACTAGCGGGCCCACAGATACGCAGTATTTT
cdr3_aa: CASSLGTGTSGPTDTQYF

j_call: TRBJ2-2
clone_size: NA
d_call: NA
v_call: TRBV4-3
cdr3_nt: TGCGCCAGCAGCCAAGATCCAGTAAGGGCACGGGGGAAAGGGGCCGGGGAGCTGTTTTTT
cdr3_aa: CASSQDPVRARGKGAGELFF

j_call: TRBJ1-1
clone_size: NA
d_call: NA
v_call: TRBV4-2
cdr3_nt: TGTGCCAGCAGCCCCCGCCCCAGCCCCGGGGGCACTGAAGCTTTCTTT
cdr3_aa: CASSPRPSPGGTEAFF

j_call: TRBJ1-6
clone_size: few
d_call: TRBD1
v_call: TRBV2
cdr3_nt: TGTGCCAGCGGGAGGGACAGGGGGATAAATTCACCCCTCCACTTT
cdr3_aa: CASGRDRGINSPLHF

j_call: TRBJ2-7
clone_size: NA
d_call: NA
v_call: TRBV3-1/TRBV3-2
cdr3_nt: TGTGCCAGCAGCCACAACTTAGACACAGACCCCTACGAGCAGTACTTC
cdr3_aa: CASSHNLDTDPYEQYF

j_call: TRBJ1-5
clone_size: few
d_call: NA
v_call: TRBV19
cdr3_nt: TGTGCCAGTAGTATAGCAGGGACTGGGCCCCAGCATTTT
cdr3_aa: CASSIAGTGPQHF

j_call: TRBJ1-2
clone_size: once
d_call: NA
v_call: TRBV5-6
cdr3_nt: TGTGCCAGCATGCGCAGGGCGCTACTCTCTAACTATGGCTACACCTTC
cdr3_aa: CASMRRALLSNYGYTF

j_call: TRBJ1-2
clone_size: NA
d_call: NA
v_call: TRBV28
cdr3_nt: TGTGCCAGCAGCCCGGACAGCGATTACTATGGCTACACCTTC
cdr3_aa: CASSPDSDYYGYTF

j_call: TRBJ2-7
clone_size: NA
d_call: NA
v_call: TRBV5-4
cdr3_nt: TGTGCCAGCAGCTTTGTCCCCCACTACGAGCAGTACTTC
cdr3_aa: CASSFVPHYEQYF

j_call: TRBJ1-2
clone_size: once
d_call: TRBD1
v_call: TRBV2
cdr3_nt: TGTGCCAGCAGAAGGTTGACAGGGTTAAACTATGGCTACACCTTC
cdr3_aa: CASRRLTGLNYGYTF

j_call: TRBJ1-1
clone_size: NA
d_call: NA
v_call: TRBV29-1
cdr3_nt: TGCAGCGGATCTAAGGGGCCTATGAACACTGAAGCTTTCTTT
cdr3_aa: CSGSKGPMNTEAFF

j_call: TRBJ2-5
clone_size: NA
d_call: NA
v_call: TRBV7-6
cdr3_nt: TGTGCCAGCAGCTTAGTGCGGGCATTCCTGGGCCAAGAGACCCAGTACTTC
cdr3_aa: CASSLVRAFLGQETQYF

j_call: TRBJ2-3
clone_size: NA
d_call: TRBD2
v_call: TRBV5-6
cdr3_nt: TGTGCCAGCAGCTTGGGGTTCCCTGCTAGCGGATTTAGCACAGATACGCAGTATTTT
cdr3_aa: CASSLGFPASGFSTDTQYF

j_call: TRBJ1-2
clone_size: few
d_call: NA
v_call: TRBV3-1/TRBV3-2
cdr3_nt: TGTGCCAGCAGCCAAAGCCGGGAGGTAGGCTACACCTTC
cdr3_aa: CASSQSREVGYTF

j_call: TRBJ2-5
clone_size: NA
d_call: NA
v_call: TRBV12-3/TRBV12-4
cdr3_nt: TGTGCCAGCAGCTCCCTTCGGGAGACCCAGTACTTC
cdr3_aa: CASSSLRETQYF

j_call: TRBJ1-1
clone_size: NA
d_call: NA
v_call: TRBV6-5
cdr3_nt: TGTGCCAGCACCAGGAATATGAACACTGAAGCTTTCTTT
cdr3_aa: CASTRNMNTEAFF

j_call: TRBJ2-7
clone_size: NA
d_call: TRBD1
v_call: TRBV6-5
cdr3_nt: TGTGCCAGCAGCACCGGGGGGACAGGGGGCTACGAGCAGTACTTC
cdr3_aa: CASSTGGTGGYEQYF

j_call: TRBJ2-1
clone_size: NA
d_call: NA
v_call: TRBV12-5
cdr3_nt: TGTGCTAGTGGTTTGGCCCGTAAGAGCTCCTACAATGAGCAGTTCTTC
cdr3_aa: CASGLARKSSYNEQFF